This T cell receptor (beta chain) was obtained from a study of T-cell memory formation after mild COVID-19. Study-wide background: Among the donors, TCR clusters were largely specific to each donor.

Study-level results: Confirmation of SARS-CoV-2 specificity was lacking for second-wave clones peaking day 37.

This clonotype was seen a few times. Its antigen is not known. TCRdb reanalysed the 5' RACE reads using MiXCR and keeps one entry per CDR3 protein. The sample includes some 130,000 distinct CDR3 sequences, about 23% of them seen just once. Material: PBMCs or a T cell subset sorted from them (not recorded which). The clonotype comes from an adult woman who had mild COVID-19 (a few samples of this study predate the infection). Cell type and time point are not known.

CDR3 sequence reads: CASSPEARETQYF. CDR3 nucleotide sequence: TGTGCCAGCAGCCCTGAAGCGAGGGAGACCCAGTACTTC. V is TRBV7-8 and J is TRBJ2-5; D remains unclear. With 5 bases removed from V and 5 bases from J, the gap between germline ends came to 12 bases. The CDR3 is 13 amino acids. The germline V gene encodes CDR1 SGHVS and CDR2 FQNEAQ.